This T cell receptor (beta chain) emerged from a study of T-cell reconstitution after alpha-beta-depleted transplantation in children. General study points: High day-60 TCRbeta diversity in some patients came from surviving recipient T cells and thymic progenitors. Hyperexpanded clones declined; after one year, newly produced T cells mostly supplied diversity.

This clonotype was counted once. Its specificity is unknown. The germline CDR1 and CDR2 sequences are LGHNA and YNFKEQ. The CDR3 is 16 amino acids. V was trimmed by 0 bases and J by 1 base, leaving 10 bases between them. During its preparation, the TCRbeta library received unique molecular identifiers. One entry per CDR3 protein results from TCRdb running MiXCR on the PCR reads. Among about 440,000 distinct CDR3 sequences listed, over 40% were seen once. The origin of this receptor is a girl aged 2-15 years with aplastic anemia, due to receive a stem cell transplant. Specimen: PBMCs, collected before TCRalphabeta/CD19-depleted stem cell transplant. The V and J genes are TRBV4-2 and TRBJ1-5; tentatively, D is TRBD1 (5 bases). Here the CDR3 DNA reads TGTGCCAGCAGCCAAGATGGGGCGGTGAGCAATCAGCCCCAGCATTTT. It yields the protein CASSQDGAVSNQPQHF.